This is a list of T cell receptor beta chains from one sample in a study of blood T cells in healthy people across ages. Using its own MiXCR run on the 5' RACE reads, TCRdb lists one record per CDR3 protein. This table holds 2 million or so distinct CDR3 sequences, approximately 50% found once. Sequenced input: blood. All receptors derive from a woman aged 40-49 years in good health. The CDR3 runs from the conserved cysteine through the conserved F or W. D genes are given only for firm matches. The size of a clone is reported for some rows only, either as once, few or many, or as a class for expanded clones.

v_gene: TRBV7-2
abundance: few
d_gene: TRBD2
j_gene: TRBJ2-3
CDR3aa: CASSPAASGETSTDTQYF
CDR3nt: TGTGCCAGCAGCCCGGCGGCTAGCGGGGAAACTAGCACAGATACGCAGTATTTT

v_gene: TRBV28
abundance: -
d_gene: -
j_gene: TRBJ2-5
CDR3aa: CASSSPTEGEETQYF
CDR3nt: TGTGCCAGCAGTTCCCCGACAGAAGGGGAAGAGACCCAGTACTTC

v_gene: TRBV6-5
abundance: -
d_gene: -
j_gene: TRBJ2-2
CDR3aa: CASRAYADTGELFF
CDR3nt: TGTGCCAGCAGGGCTTATGCGGACACCGGGGAGCTGTTTTTT

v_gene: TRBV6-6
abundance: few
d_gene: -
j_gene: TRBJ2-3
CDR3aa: CASSYPTTDTQYF
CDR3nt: TGTGCCAGCAGTTACCCGACCACAGATACGCAGTATTTT

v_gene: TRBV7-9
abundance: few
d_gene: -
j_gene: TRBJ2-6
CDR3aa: CASSPRGSFGANVLTF
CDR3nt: TGTGCCAGCAGCCCAAGGGGATCTTTTGGGGCCAACGTCCTGACTTTC

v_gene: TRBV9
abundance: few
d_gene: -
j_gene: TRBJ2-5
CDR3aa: CASTQDGTLRETQYF
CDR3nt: TGTGCCAGCACCCAAGACGGGACCCTTAGAGAGACCCAGTACTTC

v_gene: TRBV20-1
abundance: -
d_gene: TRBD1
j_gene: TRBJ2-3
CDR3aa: CSARTGFEDTQYF
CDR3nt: TGCAGTGCCAGGACAGGGTTTGAAGATACGCAGTATTTT

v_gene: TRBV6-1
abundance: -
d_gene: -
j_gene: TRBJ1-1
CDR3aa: CASSDEGNTEAFF
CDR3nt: TGTGCCAGCAGTGACGAGGGGAACACTGAAGCTTTCTTT

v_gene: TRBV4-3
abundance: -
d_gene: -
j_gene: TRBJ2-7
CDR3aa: CASSQEDNFGYNEQYF
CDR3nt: TGCGCCAGCAGCCAAGAGGACAACTTCGGCTACAATGAGCAGTACTTC

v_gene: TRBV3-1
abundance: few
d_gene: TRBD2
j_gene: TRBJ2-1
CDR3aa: CASSRIGTSGGLPYNEQFF
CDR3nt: TGTGCCAGCAGCCGTATTGGGACTAGCGGGGGGCTCCCCTACAATGAGCAGTTCTTC

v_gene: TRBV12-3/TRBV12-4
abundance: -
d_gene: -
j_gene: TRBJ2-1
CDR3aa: CASSLVFSNEQFF
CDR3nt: TGTGCCAGCAGTTTAGTGTTTTCTAATGAGCAGTTCTTC

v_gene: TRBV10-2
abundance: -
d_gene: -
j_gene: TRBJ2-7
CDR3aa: CASSDPVEHSFDEQYF
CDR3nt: TGCGCCAGCAGTGATCCCGTGGAACATAGCTTCGACGAGCAGTACTTC

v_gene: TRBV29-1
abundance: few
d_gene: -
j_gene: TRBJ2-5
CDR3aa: CSVGVRGETQYF
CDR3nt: TGCAGCGTGGGAGTAAGGGGCGAGACCCAGTACTTC

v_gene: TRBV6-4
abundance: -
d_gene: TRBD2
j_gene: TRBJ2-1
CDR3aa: CASGPGLADPGGEQFF
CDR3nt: TGTGCCAGCGGCCCGGGGCTAGCGGACCCGGGAGGTGAGCAGTTCTTC

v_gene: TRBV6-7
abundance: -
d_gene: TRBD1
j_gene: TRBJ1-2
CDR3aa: CASSYSMGAGGHGYTF
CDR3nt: TGTGCCAGCAGTTATTCGATGGGGGCAGGGGGACATGGCTACACCTTC

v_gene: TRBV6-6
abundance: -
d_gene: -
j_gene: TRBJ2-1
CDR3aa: CASNEGEQFF
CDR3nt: TGTGCCAGCAACGAAGGAGAGCAGTTCTTC